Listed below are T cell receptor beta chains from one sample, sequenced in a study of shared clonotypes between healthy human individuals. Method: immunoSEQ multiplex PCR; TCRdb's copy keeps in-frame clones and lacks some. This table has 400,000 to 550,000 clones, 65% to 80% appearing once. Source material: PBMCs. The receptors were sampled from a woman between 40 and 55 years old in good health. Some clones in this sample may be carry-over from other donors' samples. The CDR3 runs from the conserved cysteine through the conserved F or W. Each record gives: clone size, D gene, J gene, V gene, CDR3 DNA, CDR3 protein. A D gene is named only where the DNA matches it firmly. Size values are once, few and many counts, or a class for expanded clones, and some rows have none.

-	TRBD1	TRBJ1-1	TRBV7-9	TGTGCCAGCAGCCCTTCCGGGACAGATAACACTGAAGCTTTCTTT	CASSPSGTDNTEAFF
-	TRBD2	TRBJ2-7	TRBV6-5	TGTGCCAGCAGTACCTGGACTAGCGGTTCCTACGAGCAGTACTTC	CASSTWTSGSYEQYF
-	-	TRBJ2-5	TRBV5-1	TGCGCCAGCAGCGAGTGGGGTTATGAGACCCAGTACTTC	CASSEWGYETQYF
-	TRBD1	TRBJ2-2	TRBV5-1	TGCGCCAGCAGCTTGGACCCCGGGACAGGGGCGACCGGGGAGCTGTTTTTT	CASSLDPGTGATGELFF
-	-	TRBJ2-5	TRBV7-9	TGTGCCAGCAGCTTATTCAGGCGGGACCAAGAGACCCAGTACTTC	CASSLFRRDQETQYF
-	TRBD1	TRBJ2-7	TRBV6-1	TGTGCCAGCAGTAGGGACAGGGAATTTACTAACGAGCAGTACTTC	CASSRDREFTNEQYF
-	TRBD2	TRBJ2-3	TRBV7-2	TGTGCCAGCAGCTTAGCAGCGGGAGGGGGGACAGATACGCAGTATTTT	CASSLAAGGGTDTQYF
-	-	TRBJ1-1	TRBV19	TGTGCCAGTGCGGGCCGAGATCCCCCTGAAGCTTTCTTT	CASAGRDPPEAFF
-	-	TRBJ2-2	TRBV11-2	TGTGCCAGCAGCTTAGATAGAGGCACCGGGGAGCTGTTTTTT	CASSLDRGTGELFF
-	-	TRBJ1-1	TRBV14	TGTGCCAGCAGCCCCGTTAGGGGGAACACTGAAGCTTTCTTT	CASSPVRGNTEAFF
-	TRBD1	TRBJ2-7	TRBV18	TGTGCCAGCTCACCAACCGGGACAGGTAAATACGAGCAGTACTTC	CASSPTGTGKYEQYF
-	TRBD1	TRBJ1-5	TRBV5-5	TGTGCCAGCAGCTTGGCCCCGACAGGGTGGGACAATCAGCCCCAGCATTTT	CASSLAPTGWDNQPQHF
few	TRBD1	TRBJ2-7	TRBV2	TGTGCCAGCCTAGGTCGGGACAGGGGGTTTTACGAGCAGTACTTC	CASLGRDRGFYEQYF
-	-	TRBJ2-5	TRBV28	TGTGCCAGCAGTTTATGGGGCAGGGTTGAGACCCAGTACTTC	CASSLWGRVETQYF
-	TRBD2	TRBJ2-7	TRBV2	TGTGCCAGCAGTGAAGGGACTAGCGGCCTCGAGCAGTACTTC	CASSEGTSGLEQYF
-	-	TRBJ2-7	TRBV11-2	TGTGCCAGCAGCTTGGGCAGGGGAAACTACGAGCAGTACTTC	CASSLGRGNYEQYF
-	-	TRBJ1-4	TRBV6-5	TGTGCCAGCAGTTACCTTGGTGAAAAACTGTTTTTT	CASSYLGEKLFF
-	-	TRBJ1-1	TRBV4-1	TGCGCCAGCAGCCAAGTGAATACTGAAGCTTTCTTT	CASSQVNTEAFF
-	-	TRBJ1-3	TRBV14	TGTGCCAGCAGCCATTTGCAGGGTTCAGGCGGAAACACCATATATTTT	CASSHLQGSGGNTIYF
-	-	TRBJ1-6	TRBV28	TGTGCCAGCAGTTTCTCCCCCCGGGCCCCCCGCCACTTT	CASSFSPRAPRHF
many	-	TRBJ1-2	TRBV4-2	TGTGCCAGCAGCCAAGATACAGGGAACAACTATGGCTACACCTTC	CASSQDTGNNYGYTF
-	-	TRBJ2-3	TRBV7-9	TGTGCCAGCAGCCGGCCTCCTCCAGATACGCAGTATTTT	CASSRPPPDTQYF
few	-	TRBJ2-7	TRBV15	TGTGCCACCAGCCGACAGAGAGAGGGAGTTTACGAGCAGTACTTC	CATSRQREGVYEQYF
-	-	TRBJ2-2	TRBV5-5	TGTGCCAGCAGCTTGGGGACTGCAAACACCGGGGAGCTGTTTTTT	CASSLGTANTGELFF
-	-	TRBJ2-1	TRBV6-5	TGTGCCAGCAGTTACCAACGGTACTACAATGAGCAGTTCTTC	CASSYQRYYNEQFF
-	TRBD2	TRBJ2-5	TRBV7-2	TGTGCCAGCAGCTCCTCCCGCCTAGCGGTTCAAGAGACCCAGTACTTC	CASSSSRLAVQETQYF
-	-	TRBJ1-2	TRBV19	TGTGCCAGTAGTGGAGCCCCGGACAGTCCCTATGGCTACACCTTC	CASSGAPDSPYGYTF
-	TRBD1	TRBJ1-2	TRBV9	TGTGCCAGCAGCGGAAGGGACAGGAACTATGGCTACACCTTC	CASSGRDRNYGYTF
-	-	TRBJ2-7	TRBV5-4	TGTGCCAGCAGCTACCGGGACTCCTCCTACGAGCAGTACTTC	CASSYRDSSYEQYF
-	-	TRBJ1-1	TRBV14	TGTGCCAGCAGCCAAGCCCCGTTCGGGTCAGCTTTCTTT	CASSQAPFGSAFF